This T cell receptor beta chain was documented in a study of CD8+ T cells in alopecia areata. Study summary: The study gave tofacitinib for 6 to 18 months, then 6 months off drug. Study-wide findings and caveats: In lesional scalp, particularly from alopecia totalis/universalis, clonality was higher than in normal scalp.

As the sequencing template, cDNA was produced by extracting RNA and reverse transcribing it. The repertoire was sequenced with immunoSEQ multiplex PCR; TCRdb's copy has only in-frame clones and lacks some. In the table there are some 190,000 clones, approximately 50% of which are singletons. Points on this clone: Its antigen is as yet unknown.

The ends lost 4 bases at V and 5 bases at J; junction bases unmatched: 15. The CDR3 has 18 amino acids. Per the germline V gene, CDR1 is MNHEY and CDR2 is SMNVEV (reference sequence). Described treatment: oral pan-JAK inhibitor, 5-10 mg twice daily. The source is a human donor with alopecia areata. The sample consisted of CD8+ T cells sorted from blood, taken at week 52, from a patient treated with tofacitinib. This sequence joins TRBV27 and TRBJ2-3; 10 positions match TRBD2. CDR3 DNA sequence: TGTGCCAGCAGTTCCTACCCGAGCGGGGGGGCTAAGCGAGATACGCAGTATTTT. Its translation is CASSSYPSGGAKRDTQYF.